This entry features one TCR beta chain sequence. The data were obtained in a study of identical twins. V was clipped by 4 bases and J by 1 base, with 10 bases between them. This CDR3 region has 14 residues. Germline V gene sequence: CDR1 MNHEY, CDR2 SMNVEV (reference sequence). TCRdb called the 5' RACE reads again in MiXCR, with one record for every CDR3 protein. The repertoire includes around 100,000 distinct CDR3 sequences, around 5.5% of them detected once, and 10% to 15% sits in the top ten. Material: memory T cells sorted from blood. J is TRBJ1-1 and V is TRBV27; D not certain. The sequence came from a woman between 45 and 60 years old in good health. The CDR3 loop is CASSSRRTNTEAFF. As DNA, the CDR3 is TGTGCCAGCAGTTCCCGACGGACGAACACTGAAGCTTTCTTT.